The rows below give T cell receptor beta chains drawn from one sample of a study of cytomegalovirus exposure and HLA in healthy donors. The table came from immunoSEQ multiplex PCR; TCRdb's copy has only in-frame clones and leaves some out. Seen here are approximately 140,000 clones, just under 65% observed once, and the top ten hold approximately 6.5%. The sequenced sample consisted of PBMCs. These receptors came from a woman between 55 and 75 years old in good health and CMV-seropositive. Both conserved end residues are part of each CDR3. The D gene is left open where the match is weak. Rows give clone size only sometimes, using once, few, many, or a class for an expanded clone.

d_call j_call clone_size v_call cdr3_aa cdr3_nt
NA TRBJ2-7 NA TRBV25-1 CASSENRQQYF TGTGCCAGCAGTGAAAACAGACAGCAGTACTTC
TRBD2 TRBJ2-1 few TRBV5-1 CASRDTSGTNEQFF TGCGCCAGCAGAGATACTAGCGGGACCAATGAGCAGTTCTTC
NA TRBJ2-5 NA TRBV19 CASSMGPRVETQYF TGTGCCAGTAGTATGGGGCCCCGCGTAGAGACCCAGTACTTC
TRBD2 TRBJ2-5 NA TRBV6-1 CASREHGTSGGKTQYF TGTGCCAGCAGAGAACATGGGACTAGCGGTGGGAAGACCCAGTACTTC
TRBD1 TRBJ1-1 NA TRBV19 CASSASGTGTEAFF TGTGCCAGTAGTGCCTCCGGGACAGGCACTGAAGCTTTCTTT
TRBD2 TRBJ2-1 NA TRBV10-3 CAISDLTLAGGNEQFF TGTGCCATCAGTGATCTAACGCTAGCGGGAGGCAATGAGCAGTTCTTC
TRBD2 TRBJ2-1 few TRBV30 CAWSGLRGRISYNEQFF TGTGCCTGGAGTGGGTTGCGGGGGAGAATTTCCTACAATGAGCAGTTCTTC
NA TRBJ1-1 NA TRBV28 CASSLAGVGTEAFF TGTGCCAGCAGTTTAGCAGGGGTCGGCACTGAAGCTTTCTTT
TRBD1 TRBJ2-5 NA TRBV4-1 CASSQDVPGTVQETQYF TGCGCCAGCAGCCAAGATGTACCCGGGACAGTCCAAGAGACCCAGTACTTC
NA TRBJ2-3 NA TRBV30 CAWSAGGSTDTQYF TGTGCCTGGAGTGCTGGCGGTAGCACAGATACGCAGTATTTT
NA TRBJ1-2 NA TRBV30 CAWSKGHLKGIYGYTF TGTGCCTGGAGTAAGGGACACCTAAAGGGGATCTATGGCTACACCTTC
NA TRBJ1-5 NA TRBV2 CASSEQGLRGGQPQHF TGTGCCAGCAGTGAACAGGGGCTGAGGGGGGGACAGCCCCAGCATTTT
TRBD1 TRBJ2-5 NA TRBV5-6 CASRGGTERRETQYF TGTGCCAGCAGAGGGGGCACCGAGCGTAGGGAGACCCAGTACTTC
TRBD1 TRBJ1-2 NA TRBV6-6 CASLGQGVVTYGYTF TGTGCCAGCCTCGGACAGGGAGTAGTTACCTATGGCTACACCTTC
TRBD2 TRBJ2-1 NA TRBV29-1 CSVLSGTSGKRSYNEQFF TGCAGCGTCCTGTCCGGGACTAGCGGGAAAAGGTCCTACAATGAGCAGTTCTTC
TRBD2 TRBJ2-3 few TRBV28 CASLRLAGGTDTQYF TGTGCCAGCCTTAGATTAGCGGGTGGCACAGATACGCAGTATTTT
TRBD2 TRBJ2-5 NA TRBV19 CASSPGLAPRGETQYF TGTGCCAGTAGTCCGGGACTAGCCCCCAGGGGAGAGACCCAGTACTTC
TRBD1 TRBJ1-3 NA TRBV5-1 CASSLALMGQEAGNTIYF TGCGCCAGCAGCCTGGCTCTTATGGGACAGGAGGCTGGAAACACCATATATTTT
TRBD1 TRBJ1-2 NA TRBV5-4 CASSRGQGQDYTF TGTGCCAGCAGCAGGGGACAGGGACAGGACTACACCTTC
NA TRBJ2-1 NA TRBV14 CASSPYRSSYNEQFF TGTGCCAGCAGCCCATATCGGAGCTCCTACAATGAGCAGTTCTTC
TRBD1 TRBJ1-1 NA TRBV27 CASTRQGVNTEAFF TGTGCCAGCACCCGACAGGGTGTGAACACTGAAGCTTTCTTT
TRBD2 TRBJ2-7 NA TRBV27 CASSPGTSGKINYEQYF TGTGCCAGCAGTCCCGGGACTAGCGGGAAGATAAACTACGAGCAGTACTTC
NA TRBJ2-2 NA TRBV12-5 CASGLVTGPNTGELFF TGTGCTAGTGGTTTGGTAACAGGGCCGAACACCGGGGAGCTGTTTTTT
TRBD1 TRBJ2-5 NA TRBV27 CASSLGTGGVETQYF TGTGCCAGCAGTTTGGGGACAGGGGGCGTAGAGACCCAGTACTTC
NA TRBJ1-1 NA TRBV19 CASSIRGRTAPSDEAFF TGTGCCAGTAGTATAAGAGGCCGAACGGCGCCTTCGGATGAAGCTTTCTTT
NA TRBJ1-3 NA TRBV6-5 CASRISSGNTIYF TGTGCCAGCAGGATTAGCTCTGGAAACACCATATATTTT
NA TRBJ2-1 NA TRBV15 CATSSLLGSYNEQFF TGTGCCACCAGCAGTCTCCTCGGCTCCTACAATGAGCAGTTCTTC
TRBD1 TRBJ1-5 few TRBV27 CASSSRDRANNQPQHF TGTGCCAGCAGTTCCCGGGACAGGGCCAACAATCAGCCCCAGCATTTT
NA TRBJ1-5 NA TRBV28 CASSLYARRGEPQHF TGTGCCAGCAGTTTATATGCCAGGAGGGGTGAGCCCCAGCATTTT
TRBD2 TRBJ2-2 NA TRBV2 CASSEALAGVAGELFF TGTGCCAGCAGTGAAGCCCTAGCGGGAGTTGCCGGGGAGCTGTTTTTT
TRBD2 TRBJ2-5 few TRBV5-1 CASRSGTTQQETQYF TGCGCCAGCAGGTCCGGGACTACCCAACAAGAGACCCAGTACTTC
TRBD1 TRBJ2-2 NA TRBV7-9 CASSLDRGWTGELFF TGTGCCAGCAGCTTAGACAGGGGTTGGACCGGGGAGCTGTTTTTT
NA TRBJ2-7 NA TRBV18 CASSPNRLTYEQYF TGTGCCAGCTCACCAAACAGGTTAACCTACGAGCAGTACTTC
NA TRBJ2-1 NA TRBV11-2 CASSLVISYNEQFF TGTGCCAGCAGCTTAGTAATCTCCTACAATGAGCAGTTCTTC
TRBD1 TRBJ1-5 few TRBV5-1 CASSPTGEVQPQHF TGCGCCAGCAGCCCAACAGGGGAGGTTCAGCCCCAGCATTTT
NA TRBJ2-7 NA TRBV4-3 CASSQDTGVDEQYF TGCGCCAGCAGCCAAGATACCGGGGTGGACGAGCAGTACTTC
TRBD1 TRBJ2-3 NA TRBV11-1 CASSSLQDRVSDTQYF TGTGCCAGCAGCTCCCTCCAGGACAGGGTTTCCGATACGCAGTATTTT
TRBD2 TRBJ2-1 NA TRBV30 CAWETGTSSYNEQFF TGTGCCTGGGAAACCGGGACTAGCAGTTACAATGAGCAGTTCTTC
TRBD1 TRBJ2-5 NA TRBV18 CASSPQGQGETQYF TGTGCCAGCTCACCGCAGGGACAGGGAGAGACCCAGTACTTC
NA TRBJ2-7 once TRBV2 CASQPDLREQYF TGTGCCAGCCAACCCGATTTACGGGAGCAGTACTTC
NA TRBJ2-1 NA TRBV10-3 CATKGAGGSYNEQFF TGTGCCACCAAAGGGGCAGGGGGGTCCTACAATGAGCAGTTCTTC
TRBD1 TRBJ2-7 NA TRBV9 CASSPRQGAHEQYF TGTGCCAGCAGCCCCCGACAGGGGGCCCACGAGCAGTACTTC
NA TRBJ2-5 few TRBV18 CASSRAGGQETQYF TGTGCCAGCTCCCGAGCCGGGGGCCAAGAGACCCAGTACTTC
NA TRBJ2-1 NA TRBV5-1 CASSSVALSYNEQFF TGCGCCAGCAGCTCAGTGGCCCTTTCCTACAATGAGCAGTTCTTC
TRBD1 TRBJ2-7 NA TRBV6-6 CASTGQGIHEQYF TGTGCCAGCACGGGACAGGGGATCCACGAGCAGTACTTC